The entry below gives a single TCR beta chain sequence along with its context. These data belong to a study of blood T cell repertoires in COVID-19. Study-wide background: Samples came from the United States, Italy and Spain, spanning acute and convalescent COVID-19.

Original analysis: How many nucleated cells were present was estimated from reference gene primer amplification. Sequenced by immunoSEQ multiplex PCR; TCRdb stores in-frame clones only, minus some. For V, J and clone size, that table is used; D and trimming come from the DNA. The table lists 250,000 to 350,000 clones, about 85% of them singletons. Followed over time, Seattle patients had been enrolled while infection was active. Germline loops: CDR1 MNHEY, CDR2 SMNVEV (reference sequence). The CDR3 spans 18 residues. V gave up 3 bases and J gave up 3 bases, with 24 bases separating them. The sample consisted of peripheral blood. The receptor comes from a human donor with COVID-19, enrolled during active disease. The donor label of this sample is uncertain. This chain joins TRBV27 and TRBJ2-7; a possible D gene is TRBD2 (6 bases). The CDR3 reads CASSFRALAAVGGYEQYF. In DNA form, the CDR3 reads TGTGCCAGCAGTTTCAGGGCGTTGGCCGCCGTGGGGGGCTACGAGCAGTACTTC.